These 28 T cell receptor beta chains were sequenced from one sample in a study of shared clonotypes between healthy human individuals. Some clones are missing from TCRdb's copy, which holds only in-frame ones; the method was immunoSEQ multiplex PCR. The table lists around 350,000 clones, 73% of them singletons, with less than 11% in the top ten. Material for sequencing was memory CD4+ T cells sorted from blood. Regarding subset: CD45RA-negative fraction. All receptors come from a man younger than 45 in good health.

This clone has just one count. The CDR3 spells CASSPRTSGSGETQYF. CDR3 DNA sequence: TGTGCCAGCTCACCTCGGACTAGCGGGAGTGGTGAGACCCAGTACTTC. The chain is built from TRBV18 and TRBJ2-5; 13 bases line up with TRBD2. With V trimmed by 3 bases and J by 5 bases, 6 bases remained unmatched. Germline V gene sequence: CDR1 KGHSH, CDR2 LQKENI. This CDR3 is 16 amino acids long.

The chain uses TRBV28 and TRBJ2-7, with D perhaps assigned TRBD1 or TRBD2 (6 bases each). The germline V gene encodes CDR1 MDHEN and CDR2 SYDVKM. This CDR3 is 21 amino acids long. The V end lost 2 bases, the J end lost 3 bases, and 32 bases lay between the germline ends. CDR3 region: CASSLPGRGGKRDGLHYEQYF. The CDR3 nucleotides read TGTGCCAGCAGTTTACCGGGCCGAGGGGGGAAACGGGATGGTCTTCACTACGAGCAGTACTTC.

J is TRBJ2-2 and V is TRBV7-3; perhaps TRBD1 as D (6 bases). V dropped 5 bases and J dropped 6 bases, with 19 bases sitting between them. Germline V CDR1 and CDR2: SGHTA, FQGTGA. The CDR3 totals 16 residues. The CDR3 region is CASSPNRVKMAGELFF. CDR3 coding DNA: TGTGCCAGCAGCCCGAACAGGGTAAAGATGGCCGGGGAGCTGTTTTTT.

The V call is TRBV19, the J call TRBJ2-5, with a possible D match to TRBD1 (5 bases). There are 13 residues in the CDR3. Trimming took off 3 bases at V and 3 bases at J, with 8 bases between the two ends. CDR1 is LNHDA, CDR2 SQIVND, per germline (reference sequence). The CDR3 is CASSIMDKETQYF. As DNA, the CDR3 is TGTGCCAGTAGTATTATGGACAAAGAGACCCAGTACTTC. The full variable domain, completed using reference TRBV19 and TRBJ2-5, is DGGITQSPKYLFRKEGQNVTLSCEQNLNHDAMYWYRQDPGQGLRLIYYSQIVNDFQKGDIAEGYSVSREKKESFPLTVTSAQKNPTAFYLCASSIMDKETQYFGPGTRLLVL.

The chain recombines TRBV28 with TRBJ2-1; D may be TRBD2 (6 bases). This CDR3 region has 16 residues. The V and J ends lost 5 bases and 2 bases respectively, with 16 bases between them. Per the germline V gene, CDR1 is MDHEN and CDR2 is SYDVKM. CDR3 DNA: TGTGCCAGCAGTCTAGCCGGGACTTCAACCTACAATGAGCAGTTCTTC. Translating it yields CASSLAGTSTYNEQFF.

This rearrangement joins TRBV2 to TRBJ2-5; TRBD2 matches 11 bases. CDR3 length: 15 amino acids. Germline V gene data show CDR1 as SNHLY and CDR2 as FYNNEI. V was pared by 9 bases and J by 5 bases, with 11 bases of the junction left unmatched. Here the CDR3 DNA reads TGTGCCAGGACCTTTAGCGGGAGGGGACGGGAGACCCAGTACTTC. Translating it yields CARTFSGRGRETQYF.

This clone is a singleton in its sample. This CDR3 is also generated by other DNA sequences in the sample. V gene TRBV5-1 combines with J gene TRBJ2-7, with D possibly being TRBD2 (6 bases). Between the trimmed V and J ends, which lost 1 base and 4 bases, there was a span of 6 bases. This CDR3 is 12 amino acids long. Per germline, CDR1 SGHRS and CDR2 YFSETQ. The CDR3 reads CASSLSGYEQYF. The CDR3 nucleotides read TGCGCCAGCAGCTTGAGCGGGTACGAGCAGTACTTC.

The chain is built from TRBV5-1 and TRBJ2-2; D is possibly TRBD2 (6 bases). Deletions cut 4 bases from V and 4 bases from J, with 11 bases between. The CDR3 is 14 amino acids. Germline V gene lookup returns CDR1 SGHRS and CDR2 YFSETQ. The CDR3 sequence: CASSTLGGTGELFF. The CDR3 DNA reads as TGCGCCAGCAGCACTTTGGGGGGCACCGGGGAGCTGTTTTTT.

The chain has TRBV4-1 and TRBJ2-2, with 9 bases matching TRBD2. This CDR3 comprises 16 residues. Germline CDR1 reads MGHRA; CDR2 reads YSYEKL. V shed 8 bases, J shed 5 bases, and the junction held 12 bases outside the gene matches. The CDR3 spells CASGGLAQLRTGELFF. The CDR3 nucleotides are TGCGCCAGCGGAGGACTAGCGCAACTAAGGACCGGGGAGCTGTTTTTT.

The rearrangement uses TRBV2 and TRBJ1-5; perhaps TRBD1 as D (6 bases). CDR3 length: 16 residues. Looked up from germline, CDR1 is SNHLY and CDR2 is FYNNEI. Trimming removed 3 bases at V and 4 bases at J, with 16 bases between. The CDR3 nucleotides read TGTGCCAGCAGTGAGAGACAGGTTATCCAGAATCAGCCCCAGCATTTT. Its protein product is CASSERQVIQNQPQHF.

This clone appeared a single time. The V call is TRBV5-6, the J call TRBJ2-3; a possible D gene is TRBD1 (6 bases). CDR1 SGHDT and CDR2 YYEEEE come from the germline V gene. This CDR3 is 14 amino acids long. With 2 bases removed from V and 5 bases from J, the gap between germline ends came to 12 bases. The chain's CDR3 is CASSLNRVGDTQYF. CDR3 in DNA: TGTGCCAGCAGCTTAAACAGGGTTGGAGATACGCAGTATTTT.

A note on this clone: This same CDR3 is encoded by further DNA sequences in the sample. The chain combines TRBV19 with TRBJ2-3; D may correspond to TRBD1 or TRBD2 (5 bases each). The CDR3 covers 15 residues. V was clipped by 3 bases and J by 3 bases, with 13 bases between them. Germline CDR1 LNHDA, CDR2 SQIVND (reference sequence). The CDR3 reads CASSMGVAGTDTQYF. CDR3 nucleotides: TGTGCCAGTAGTATGGGGGTGGCAGGGACAGATACGCAGTATTTT. Full variable domain (missing parts from reference TRBV19 and TRBJ2-3): DGGITQSPKYLFRKEGQNVTLSCEQNLNHDAMYWYRQDPGQGLRLIYYSQIVNDFQKGDIAEGYSVSREKKESFPLTVTSAQKNPTAFYLCASSMGVAGTDTQYFGPGTRLTVL.

V and J are TRBV6-1 and TRBJ1-2; unclear D gene. The CDR3 length is 14 residues. CDR1 MNHNS and CDR2 SASEGT come from the germline V gene. Trimming left V 4 bases short and J 5 bases short, with 14 bases between. CDR3 DNA sequence: TGTGCCAGCAGTGCCCGTAGGACTGATTATGGCTACACCTTC. Translated: CASSARRTDYGYTF.

This clone was observed a handful of times. The chain carries TRBV6-6 and TRBJ1-1; no clear D gene. From germline, CDR1 is MNHNY and CDR2 SVGAGI (reference sequence). Trimming shortened V by 8 bases and J by 5 bases, and 12 bases separated the two germline ends. This CDR3 region has 12 residues. The CDR3 protein is CASLGDRTEAFF. CDR3 sequence (DNA): TGTGCCAGCCTCGGGGATAGGACTGAAGCTTTCTTT.

This clone was seen just once. The V and J genes are TRBV19 and TRBJ2-7, with D hard to call. Germline CDR1 is LNHDA and CDR2 is SQIVND (reference sequence). Trimming took 5 bases from V and 4 from J, leaving 6 bases between them. There are 11 residues in the CDR3. The CDR3 DNA follows: TGTGCCAGTAGTTTCAGATACGAGCAGTACTTC. Amino acids: CASSFRYEQYF.

The rearrangement joins TRBV18 to TRBJ2-5; the D gene is possibly TRBD1 (5 bases). Germline V gene sequence: CDR1 KGHSH, CDR2 LQKENI. The CDR3 totals 12 residues. The V end was cut by 3 bases, the J end by 5 bases, with 7 bases between. In DNA form, the CDR3 reads TGTGCCAGCTCACCGGGGCCGGAGACCCAGTACTTC. It yields the protein CASSPGPETQYF.

DNA for the CDR3: TGTGCCAGTACGGCCGGCAGGGGATGGGAAAACATTCAGTACTTC. The encoded protein is CASTAGRGWENIQYF. J is TRBJ2-4 and V is TRBV19; D might be TRBD1 (6 bases). This CDR3 has 15 amino acids. Germline-derived CDR1 and CDR2 are LNHDA and SQIVND (reference sequence). V dropped 7 bases and J dropped 5 bases, with 18 bases sitting between them.

This chain uses TRBV12-2 with TRBJ2-1; TRBD2 is the table's D call, not checked against the DNA. TRBV12-2 is shown as a pseudogene. The CDR3 runs 19 residues. The CDR3 region is CASRLVVTSDLRNNDEQFF. In nucleotides, the CDR3 is TGTGCAAGTCGCTTAGTAGTGACTAGCGACCTCAGGAATAACGATGAGCAGTTCTTC.

The CDR3 DNA is TGTGCCAGCACCCTGAAACTAGGGAACACCGGGGAGCTGTTTTTT. Protein product: CASTLKLGNTGELFF. The genes are TRBV7-2 and TRBJ2-2, with D possibly TRBD2 on 5 matching bases. The germline CDR1 and CDR2 sequences are SGHTA and FQGNSA. This CDR3 spans 15 amino acids. The V end lost 7 bases, the J end lost 1 base, and 13 bases lay between the germline ends.

The gene calls are TRBV7-9 and TRBJ2-3; D may be TRBD2 (6 bases). Germline V gene data show CDR1 as SEHNR and CDR2 as FQNEAQ (reference sequence). V was cut by 1 base and J by 5 bases, with 13 bases left in between. CDR3 size: 15 residues. The CDR3 sequence: CASSLGGGKGDTQYF. Here the CDR3 DNA reads TGTGCCAGCAGCTTAGGCGGCGGGAAGGGAGATACGCAGTATTTT.

In this sample, this clone turned up a few times. The chain links TRBV6-6 to TRBJ2-7; D possibly corresponds to TRBD1 (5 bases). CDR3 size: 14 residues. Germline CDR1 is MNHNY and CDR2 is SVGAGI (reference sequence). With 6 bases removed from V and 4 bases from J, the gap between germline ends came to 16 bases. CDR3 loop: CASSRLDSLYEQYF. CDR3 in DNA: TGTGCCAGCAGCAGACTTGACAGTTTGTACGAGCAGTACTTC.

The chain employs TRBV28 and TRBJ1-1, with unresolved D. Trimming took off 7 bases at V and 7 bases at J, with 16 bases between the two ends. Germline loops: CDR1 MDHEN, CDR2 SYDVKM. The CDR3 length is 13 residues. The CDR3 reads CASTVPSRLEAFF. CDR3 nucleotides: TGTGCCAGCACCGTTCCTAGCAGGCTTGAAGCTTTCTTT. Full variable domain (outside the CDR3, taken from reference TRBV28 and TRBJ1-1): DVKVTQSSRYLVKRTGEKVFLECVQDMDHENMFWYRQDPGLGLRLIYFSYDVKMKEKGDIPEGYSVSREKKERFSLILESASTNQTSMYLCASTVPSRLEAFFGQGTRLTVV.

This clone appeared a few times. The rearrangement uses TRBV7-2 and TRBJ2-7; 12 nucleotides agree with TRBD2. This CDR3 comprises 15 residues. Germline V gene data show CDR1 as SGHTA and CDR2 as FQGNSA. The V and J ends lost 4 bases and 3 bases, in that order; junction bases with no gene match: 4. This chain's CDR3 is CASSSGLAGNYEQYF. CDR3 DNA: TGTGCCAGCAGCTCAGGACTAGCGGGAAACTACGAGCAGTACTTC.

This chain connects TRBV19 to TRBJ1-5, with D unresolved. Germline V CDR1 and CDR2: LNHDA, SQIVND (reference sequence). The V end lost 2 bases, the J end lost 0 bases, and 11 bases lay between the germline ends. This CDR3 is 16 amino acids long. CDR3 sequence reads: CASSISGILSNQPQHF. Here the CDR3 DNA reads TGTGCCAGTAGTATATCAGGAATTCTTAGCAATCAGCCCCAGCATTTT. The full variable domain, with the rest looked up from reference TRBV19 and TRBJ1-5, is DGGITQSPKYLFRKEGQNVTLSCEQNLNHDAMYWYRQDPGQGLRLIYYSQIVNDFQKGDIAEGYSVSREKKESFPLTVTSAQKNPTAFYLCASSISGILSNQPQHFGDGTRLSIL.

This clone has at least ten counts. The chain combines TRBV7-9 with TRBJ1-5; D is ambiguous. This CDR3 comprises 13 residues. CDR1 and CDR2 (germline): SEHNR, FQNEAQ (reference sequence). The V end lost 6 bases, the J end lost 5 bases, and 11 bases lay between the germline ends. The CDR3 region is CASSPRRDQPQHF. The CDR3 nucleotides read TGTGCCAGCAGTCCCCGACGGGATCAGCCCCAGCATTTT.

This chain uses TRBV28 with TRBJ1-2; D call uncertain. V lost 5 bases and J 2 bases, leaving 12 bases between the germline ends. Germline CDR1 reads MDHEN; CDR2 reads SYDVKM. This CDR3 region has 14 residues. The CDR3 region is CASSPGDLNYGYTF. Here the CDR3 DNA reads TGTGCCAGCAGTCCGGGAGACCTAAACTATGGCTACACCTTC.

The chain links TRBV2 to TRBJ1-4; D ambiguous. Germline V gene sequence: CDR1 SNHLY, CDR2 FYNNEI. The CDR3 has 13 amino acids. V was pared by 5 bases and J by 8 bases, with 12 bases between. CDR3 region: CASSWGVLEKLFF. CDR3 DNA sequence: TGTGCCAGCAGTTGGGGAGTCTTGGAAAAACTGTTTTTT.

The J gene is TRBJ1-1, the V gene TRBV4-1, with 8 bases that match TRBD1. The CDR3 has 16 residues. Germline trimming cut 4 bases from V and 1 base from J; bases unmatched to any gene: 8. CDR1 MGHRA and CDR2 YSYEKL come from the germline V gene. CDR3 region: CASSPPVGQGNTEAFF. CDR3 coding DNA: TGCGCCAGCAGCCCACCCGTCGGACAGGGGAACACTGAAGCTTTCTTT.